The 15 T cell receptor beta chains below all came from one sample that was sequenced in a study of blood T cell repertoires in COVID-19 (dated by TCRdb to 2020 to 2021). The method behind the library was the immunoSEQ multiplex PCR assay. The table was pulled from immuneACCESS by TCRdb, which kept in-frame rearrangements only. Such tables lose some clones; where checked, under half of the loss comes from unresolved V genes, and the rest has no known cause. The sample profile shows more than 110,000 clones; approximately 90% of them were found once. Around 4.5% of the sample is held by the ten biggest clonotypes. Sequencing was done on a sample of PBMCs or T cells enriched from blood (not recorded which). The receptors come from a man aged 50-60 years who had recovered from COVID-19.

This chain joins TRBV5-5 and TRBJ2-3, with 11 bases that match TRBD2. The CDR3 extends over 16 amino acids. Per the germline V gene, CDR1 is SGHKS and CDR2 is YYEKEE (reference sequence). Losses at the gene ends were 4 bases for V and 3 bases for J; bases not matched to a gene: 7. CDR3 in amino acids: CASSHLAGGGTDTQYF. Written as DNA, the CDR3 is TGTGCCAGCAGCCATCTAGCGGGAGGTGGTACAGATACGCAGTATTTT.

This chain connects TRBV27 to TRBJ1-2; 10 bases are a match to TRBD1. The CDR3 is made up of 15 amino acids. J gave up 4 bases and V 4 bases, and 6 bases lay outside the gene matches. Germline loops: CDR1 MNHEY, CDR2 SMNVEV (reference sequence). Here the CDR3 reads CASSSTGTGVYGYTF. The CDR3 DNA sequence: TGTGCCAGCAGTTCAACCGGGACAGGGGTCTATGGCTACACCTTC.

V gene TRBV7-2 combines with J gene TRBJ1-2, with D unresolved. Germline V gives CDR1 SGHTA, CDR2 FQGNSA. The V and J ends lost 5 bases and 8 bases respectively, with 18 bases between them. The CDR3 totals 14 residues. CDR3 in DNA: TGTGCCAGCAGCCCCCCGGGGTCCCTAAGAGGCTACACCTTC. It encodes CASSPPGSLRGYTF.

V and J are TRBV28 and TRBJ1-1; a possible D gene is TRBD1 (5 bases). Deletions cut 3 bases from V and 0 bases from J, with 17 bases between. Germline V gene data show CDR1 as MDHEN and CDR2 as SYDVKM. This CDR3 comprises 17 residues. CDR3 region: CASSFILQGFLNTEAFF. The CDR3 coding sequence is TGTGCCAGCAGTTTTATCCTTCAGGGCTTCCTGAACACTGAAGCTTTCTTT.

This clone was counted a single time. The chain joins TRBV5-1 to TRBJ2-3, with TRBD2 identical over 10 bases. The V gene end was trimmed by 5 bases and the J gene end by 1 base; junction bases not matched to a gene: 7. This CDR3 comprises 16 residues. Germline-derived CDR1 and CDR2 are SGHRS and YFSETQ. CDR3 DNA: TGCGCCAGCAGGTCCGGACTAGCGGATGGCACAGATACGCAGTATTTT. The encoded protein is CASRSGLADGTDTQYF.

The J gene is TRBJ1-1, the V gene TRBV18; TRBD1 aligns across 7 bases. The CDR3 has 16 residues. V dropped 2 bases and J dropped 5; count of bases not matched to a gene: 11. Germline V gives CDR1 KGHSH, CDR2 LQKENI. CDR3 in amino acids: CASSPDQGGMGTEAFF. CDR3 coding DNA: TGTGCCAGCTCACCAGATCAGGGGGGAATGGGGACTGAAGCTTTCTTT.

This clone was counted once. The V gene is TRBV6-5, the J gene TRBJ1-4; 7 bases line up with TRBD1. Germline assignment: CDR1 MNHEY and CDR2 SVGAGI. V lost 8 bases and J lost 4; bases outside the gene matches: 4. This CDR3 is 13 amino acids long. CDR3 residues: CASAGTVNEKLFF. The CDR3 bases are TGTGCCAGCGCCGGGACAGTTAATGAAAAACTGTTTTTT.

The rearrangement links TRBV12-3 or TRBV12-4 to TRBJ1-2; the D is unclear. The CDR3 has 13 residues. V was cut by 6 bases and J by 5 bases, with 13 bases left in between. CDR3 residues: CASSPLELYGYTF. In DNA form, the CDR3 reads TGTGCCAGCAGCCCGCTGGAGCTATATGGCTACACCTTC.

This chain's CDR3 is CASSKGHRAAFIYNEQFF. CDR3 nucleotide sequence: TGTGCCAGCAGTAAGGGACACCGAGCAGCCTTTATCTACAATGAGCAGTTCTTC. The chain is built from TRBV28 and TRBJ2-1; TRBD1 might be the D (6 bases). Trimming removed 5 bases at V and 3 bases at J, with 23 bases between. CDR3 length: 18 residues. The germline gives CDR1 MDHEN, CDR2 SYDVKM.

This chain connects TRBV24-1 to TRBJ1-5, with TRBD1 matching 8 bases. With 1 base clipped from V and 0 bases from J, the junction kept 16 bases outside the gene matches. This CDR3 is 21 amino acids long. The germline gives CDR1 KGHDR, CDR2 SFDVKD. DNA of the CDR3: TGTGCCACCAGTGATTTCAACCATCCCCGGACAGGGTCCCGTAGCAATCAGCCCCAGCATTTT. Translating gives CATSDFNHPRTGSRSNQPQHF.

The gene calls are TRBV7-2 and TRBJ1-5, with 7 bases matching TRBD1. Unmatched junction bases numbered 1, after V lost 3 bases and J lost 2 bases. This CDR3 has 14 amino acids. Germline CDR1 SGHTA, CDR2 FQGNSA. CDR3 nucleotide sequence: TGTGCCAGCAGCTTCGGGACAGGCAATCAGCCCCAGCATTTT. This codes for CASSFGTGNQPQHF.

This chain links TRBV24-1 with TRBJ2-3, with 10 positions matching TRBD2. The CDR3 consists of 17 residues. V gave up 3 bases and J gave up 6 bases; unmatched junction bases: 11. CDR1 KGHDR and CDR2 SFDVKD come from the germline V gene. CDR3 amino acids: CATSDPGAAGGMDTQYF. In nucleotides, the CDR3 is TGTGCCACCAGTGATCCCGGGGCAGCGGGAGGGATGGATACGCAGTATTTT.

The rearrangement uses TRBV3-1 (or the pseudogene TRBV3-2) and TRBJ1-2, with D possibly TRBD1 on 5 matching bases. V was cut by 4 bases and J by 2 bases, with 17 bases left in between. CDR3 length equals 16 residues. Germline CDR1 and CDR2: LGHDT and YNNKEL (reference sequence). The CDR3 loop reads CASSLLGSAGNYGYTF. CDR3 coding DNA: TGTGCCAGCAGCCTCCTCGGGAGCGCAGGGAACTATGGCTACACCTTC.

The rearrangement joins TRBV7-2 to TRBJ2-4, with a weak D call TRBD2 (6 bases). Germline CDR1 SGHTA, CDR2 FQGNSA. The CDR3 is 16 residues long. The V end was cut by 1 base, the J end by 0 bases, with 10 bases between. The CDR3 loop is CASSLGEVLAKNIQYF. The CDR3 DNA follows: TGTGCCAGCAGCTTAGGGGAGGTACTAGCCAAAAACATTCAGTACTTC.

This clone was counted once. The chain couples TRBV7-2 to TRBJ2-2, with 7 bases identical to TRBD1. CDR1 is SGHTA, CDR2 FQGNSA, per germline. The CDR3 runs to 18 residues. After removal of 5 bases from V and 0 bases from J, the junction contained 12 bases not matched to a gene. The CDR3 nucleotides read TGTGCCAGCAGCCGGTACTCCGGGACAGCTTCGAACACCGGGGAGCTGTTTTTT. As protein: CASSRYSGTASNTGELFF.